This T cell receptor beta chain derives from a study of shared clonotypes between healthy human individuals. Each subset's genomic DNA was split evenly across several immunoSEQ plates. As originally analysed: Quality scores were absent from the junction-only immunoSEQ sequences, so filtering differed. Sequencing used immunoSEQ multiplex PCR; TCRdb keeps in-frame clones, though not all of them. Clone size and the V and J calls come from that table; the DNA yielded D and trimming. This sample has approximately 500,000 clones, with approximately 78% found just once. The receptor comes from a woman aged 40 to 50 in good health. Some clones in this sample may be carry-over from other donors' samples. The specimen was PBMCs.

CDR3 in DNA: TGTGCCAGCAGTTTAGGGGGACTGAGCACAGATACGCAGTATTTT. Amino acids: CASSLGGLSTDTQYF. The chain is built from TRBV27 and TRBJ2-3; D is possibly TRBD2 (6 bases). This CDR3 has 15 amino acids. Germline CDR1 and CDR2: MNHEY and SMNVEV (reference sequence). V was pared by 2 bases and J by 0 bases, with 9 bases between.